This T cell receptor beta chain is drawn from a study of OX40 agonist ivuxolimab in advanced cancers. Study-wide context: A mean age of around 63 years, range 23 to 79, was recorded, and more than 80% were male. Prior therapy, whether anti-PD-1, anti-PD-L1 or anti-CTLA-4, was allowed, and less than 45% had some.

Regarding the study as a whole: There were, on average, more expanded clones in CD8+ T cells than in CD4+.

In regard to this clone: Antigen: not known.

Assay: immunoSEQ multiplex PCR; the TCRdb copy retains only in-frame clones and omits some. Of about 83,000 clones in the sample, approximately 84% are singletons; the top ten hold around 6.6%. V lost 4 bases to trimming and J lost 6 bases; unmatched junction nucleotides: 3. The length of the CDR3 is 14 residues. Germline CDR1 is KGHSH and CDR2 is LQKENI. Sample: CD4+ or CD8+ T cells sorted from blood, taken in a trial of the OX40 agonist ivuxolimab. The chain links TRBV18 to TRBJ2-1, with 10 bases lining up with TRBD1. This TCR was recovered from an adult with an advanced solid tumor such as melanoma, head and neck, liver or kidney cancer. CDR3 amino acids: CASSLRTGGNEQFF. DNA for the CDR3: TGTGCCAGCTCACTCCGGACAGGGGGCAATGAGCAGTTCTTC.